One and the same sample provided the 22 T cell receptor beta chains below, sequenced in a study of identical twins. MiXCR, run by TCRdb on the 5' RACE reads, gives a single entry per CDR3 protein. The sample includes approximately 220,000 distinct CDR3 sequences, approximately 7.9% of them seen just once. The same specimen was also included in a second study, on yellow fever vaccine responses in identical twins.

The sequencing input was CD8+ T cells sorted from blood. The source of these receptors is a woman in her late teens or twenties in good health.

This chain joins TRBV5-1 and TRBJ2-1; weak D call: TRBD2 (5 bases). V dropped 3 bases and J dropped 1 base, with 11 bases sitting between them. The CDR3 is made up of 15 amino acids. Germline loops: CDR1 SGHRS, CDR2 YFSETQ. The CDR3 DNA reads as TGCGCCAGCAGCTCCGACATAGCGTCCTACAATGAGCAGTTCTTC. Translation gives CASSSDIASYNEQFF.

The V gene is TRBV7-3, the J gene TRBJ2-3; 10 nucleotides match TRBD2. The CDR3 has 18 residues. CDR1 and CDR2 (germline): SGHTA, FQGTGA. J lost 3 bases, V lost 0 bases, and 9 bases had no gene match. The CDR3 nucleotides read TGTGCCAGCAGCTTAACGAGCGGGAGGGCCGTCGGGACAGATACGCAGTATTTT. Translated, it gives CASSLTSGRAVGTDTQYF.

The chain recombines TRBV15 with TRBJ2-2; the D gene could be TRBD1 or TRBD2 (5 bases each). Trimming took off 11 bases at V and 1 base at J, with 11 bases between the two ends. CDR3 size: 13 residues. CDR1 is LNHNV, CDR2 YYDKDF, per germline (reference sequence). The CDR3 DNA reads TGTGCCGCTAGGGACCAGAACACCGGGGAGCTGTTTTTT. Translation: CAARDQNTGELFF.

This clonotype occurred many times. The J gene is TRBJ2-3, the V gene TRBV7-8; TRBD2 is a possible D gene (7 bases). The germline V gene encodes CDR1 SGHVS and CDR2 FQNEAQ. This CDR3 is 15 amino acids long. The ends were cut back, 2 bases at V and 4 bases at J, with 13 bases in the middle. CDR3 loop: CASSLRGAGADTQYF. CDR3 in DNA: TGTGCCAGCAGCTTAAGGGGGGCGGGAGCAGATACGCAGTATTTT.

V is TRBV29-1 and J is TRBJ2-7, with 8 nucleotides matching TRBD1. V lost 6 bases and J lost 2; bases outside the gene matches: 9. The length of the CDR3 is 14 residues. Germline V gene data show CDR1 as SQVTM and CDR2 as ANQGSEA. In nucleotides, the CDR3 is TGCAGCGTGGTCTCAGGGGGCCGAACCTACGAGCAGTACTTC. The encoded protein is CSVVSGGRTYEQYF.

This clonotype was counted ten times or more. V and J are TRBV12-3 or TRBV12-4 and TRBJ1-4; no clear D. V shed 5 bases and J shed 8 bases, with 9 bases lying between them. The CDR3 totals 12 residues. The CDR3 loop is CASSLMGEKLFF. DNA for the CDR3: TGTGCCAGCAGTCTAATGGGCGAAAAACTGTTTTTT.

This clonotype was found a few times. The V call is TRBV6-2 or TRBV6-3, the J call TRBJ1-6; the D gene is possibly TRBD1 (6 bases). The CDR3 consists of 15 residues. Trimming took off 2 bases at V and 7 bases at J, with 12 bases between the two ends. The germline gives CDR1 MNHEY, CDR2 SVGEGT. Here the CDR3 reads CASSYTDSYNSPLHF. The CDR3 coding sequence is TGTGCCAGCAGTTACACGGACAGTTACAATTCACCCCTCCACTTT.

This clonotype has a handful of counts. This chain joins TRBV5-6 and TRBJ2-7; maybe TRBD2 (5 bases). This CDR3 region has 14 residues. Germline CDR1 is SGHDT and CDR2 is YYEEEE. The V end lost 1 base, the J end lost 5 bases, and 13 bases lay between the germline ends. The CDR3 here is CASSLRSGVDEQYF. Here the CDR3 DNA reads TGTGCCAGCAGCTTGAGGTCCGGGGTGGACGAGCAGTACTTC. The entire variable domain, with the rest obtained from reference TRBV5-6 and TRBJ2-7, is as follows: DAGVTQSPTHLIKTRGQQVTLRCSPKSGHDTVSWYQQALGQGPQFIFQYYEEEERQRGNFPDRFSGHQFPNYSSELNVNALLLGDSALYLCASSLRSGVDEQYFGPGTRLTVT.

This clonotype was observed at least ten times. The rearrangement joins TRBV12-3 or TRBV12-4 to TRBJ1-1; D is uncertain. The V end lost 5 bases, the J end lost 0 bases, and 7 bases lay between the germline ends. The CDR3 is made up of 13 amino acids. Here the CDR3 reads CASSGEMNTEAFF. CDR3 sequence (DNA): TGTGCCAGCAGTGGGGAGATGAACACTGAAGCTTTCTTT.

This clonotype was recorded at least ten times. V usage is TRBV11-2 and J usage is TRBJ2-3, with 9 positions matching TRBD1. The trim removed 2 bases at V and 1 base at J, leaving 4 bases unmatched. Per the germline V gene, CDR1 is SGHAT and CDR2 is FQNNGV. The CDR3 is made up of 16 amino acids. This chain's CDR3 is CASSLSWTGGTDTQYF. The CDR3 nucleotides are TGTGCCAGCAGCTTATCCTGGACAGGGGGCACAGATACGCAGTATTTT.

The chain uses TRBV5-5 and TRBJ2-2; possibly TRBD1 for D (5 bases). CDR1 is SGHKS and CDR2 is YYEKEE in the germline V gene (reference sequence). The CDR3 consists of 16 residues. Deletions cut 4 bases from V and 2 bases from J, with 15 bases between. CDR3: CASSPGQTKNTGELFF. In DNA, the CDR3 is TGTGCCAGCAGCCCCGGACAAACTAAAAACACCGGGGAGCTGTTTTTT. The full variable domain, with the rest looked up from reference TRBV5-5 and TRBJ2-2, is DAGVTQSPTHLIKTRGQQVTLRCSPISGHKSVSWYQQVLGQGPQFIFQYYEKEERGRGNFPDRFSARQFPNYSSELNVNALLLGDSALYLCASSPGQTKNTGELFFGEGSRLTVL.

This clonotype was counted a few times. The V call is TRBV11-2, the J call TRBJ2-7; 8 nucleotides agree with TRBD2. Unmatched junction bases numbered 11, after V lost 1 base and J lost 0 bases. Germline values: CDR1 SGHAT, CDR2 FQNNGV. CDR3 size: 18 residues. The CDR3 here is CASSLGTGGGPLSYEQYF. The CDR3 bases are TGTGCCAGCAGCTTAGGCACCGGGGGGGGTCCACTCTCCTACGAGCAGTACTTC.

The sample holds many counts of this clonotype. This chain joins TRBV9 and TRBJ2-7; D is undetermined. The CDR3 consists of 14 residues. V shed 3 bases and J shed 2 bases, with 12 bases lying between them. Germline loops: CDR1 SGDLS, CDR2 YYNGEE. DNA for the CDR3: TGTGCCAGCAGCGCCGGAGACAAGCCCTACGAGCAGTACTTC. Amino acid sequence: CASSAGDKPYEQYF.

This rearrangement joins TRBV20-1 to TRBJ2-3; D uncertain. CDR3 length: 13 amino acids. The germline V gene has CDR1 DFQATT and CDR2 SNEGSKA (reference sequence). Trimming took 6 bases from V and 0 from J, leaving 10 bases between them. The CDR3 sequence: CSAGRYSTDTQYF. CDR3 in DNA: TGCAGTGCCGGACGCTATAGCACAGATACGCAGTATTTT.

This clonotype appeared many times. CDR3 amino acids: CASSWGTSGRAAGELFF. The CDR3 DNA reads TGTGCCAGCAGCTGGGGGACTAGCGGGAGGGCCGCCGGGGAGCTGTTTTTT. The V call is TRBV11-2, the J call TRBJ2-2; 16 bases fit TRBD2. Germline V gives CDR1 SGHAT, CDR2 FQNNGV. V lost 4 bases, J lost 6 bases, and 5 bases stayed unmatched. The CDR3 runs 17 residues. The full variable domain, its missing parts supplied by reference TRBV11-2 and TRBJ2-2, is EAGVAQSPRYKIIEKRQSVAFWCNPISGHATLYWYQQILGQGPKLLIQFQNNGVVDDSQLPKDRFSAERLKGVDSTLKIQPAKLEDSAVYLCASSWGTSGRAAGELFFGEGSRLTVL.

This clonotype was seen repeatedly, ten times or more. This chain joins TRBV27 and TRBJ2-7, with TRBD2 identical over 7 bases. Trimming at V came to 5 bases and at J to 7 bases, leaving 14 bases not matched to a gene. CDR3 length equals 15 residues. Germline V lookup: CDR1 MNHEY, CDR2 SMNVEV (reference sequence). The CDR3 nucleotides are TGTGCCAGCAGTAAGAGCGGGACGCTACCCTGGGAGCAGTACTTC. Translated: CASSKSGTLPWEQYF.

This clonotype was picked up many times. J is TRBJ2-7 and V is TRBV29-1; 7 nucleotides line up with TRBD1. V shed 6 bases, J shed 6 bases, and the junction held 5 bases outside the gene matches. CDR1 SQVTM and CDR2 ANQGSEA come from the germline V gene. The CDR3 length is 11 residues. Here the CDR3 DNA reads TGCAGCGTGGCAACAGGGGCCGAGCAGTACTTC. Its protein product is CSVATGAEQYF.

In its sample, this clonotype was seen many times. The CDR3 loop is CAISETYPRGSAGTSGYNEQFF. CDR3 sequence (DNA): TGTGCCATCAGTGAGACCTATCCCCGAGGTTCAGCCGGGACTAGCGGGTACAATGAGCAGTTCTTC. V usage is TRBV10-3 and J usage is TRBJ2-1; 12 bases agree with TRBD2. CDR1 and CDR2 from the germline V gene are ENHRY and SYGVKD. V was pared by 2 bases and J by 4 bases, with 21 bases of the junction left unmatched. There are 22 residues in the CDR3.

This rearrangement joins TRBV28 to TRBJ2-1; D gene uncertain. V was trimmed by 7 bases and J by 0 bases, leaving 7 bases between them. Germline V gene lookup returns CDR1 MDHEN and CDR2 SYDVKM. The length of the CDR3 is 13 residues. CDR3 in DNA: TGTGCCAGCACCCACAGCTCCTACAATGAGCAGTTCTTC. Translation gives CASTHSSYNEQFF.

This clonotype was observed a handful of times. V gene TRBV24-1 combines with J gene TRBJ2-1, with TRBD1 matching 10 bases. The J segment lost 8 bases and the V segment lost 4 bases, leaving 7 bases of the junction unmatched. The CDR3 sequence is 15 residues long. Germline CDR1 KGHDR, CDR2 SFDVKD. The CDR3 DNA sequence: TGTGCCACCAGTGAGCCCGGGACAGGGGCCCATGAGCAGTTCTTC. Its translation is CATSEPGTGAHEQFF.

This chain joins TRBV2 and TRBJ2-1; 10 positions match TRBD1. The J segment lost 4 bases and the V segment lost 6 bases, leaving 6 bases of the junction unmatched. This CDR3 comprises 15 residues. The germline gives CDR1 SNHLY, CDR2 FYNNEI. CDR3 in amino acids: CASRAGTGAYNEQFF. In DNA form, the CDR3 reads TGTGCCAGCAGGGCCGGGACAGGGGCATACAATGAGCAGTTCTTC.

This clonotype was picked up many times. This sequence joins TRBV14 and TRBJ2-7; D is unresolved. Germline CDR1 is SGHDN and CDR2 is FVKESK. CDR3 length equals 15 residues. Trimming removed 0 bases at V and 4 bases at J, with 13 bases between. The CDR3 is CASSQEAEIFYEQYF. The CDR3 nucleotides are TGTGCCAGCAGCCAAGAGGCTGAGATATTTTACGAGCAGTACTTC.